Each of the 14 T cell receptor beta chains below was sequenced from the same sample in a study of T cell clonality in common variable immunodeficiency (dated by TCRdb to 2013 to 2016). The protocol used for the library was the immunoSEQ multiplex PCR assay. As stored in TCRdb, this immuneACCESS dataset retains in-frame rearrangements with V and J assigned. A fraction of the clones does not appear; measured against another copy, unresolved V genes explain less than half of the discrepancy, and the remainder lacks a known reason. This sample was tabulated with tens of thousands of clones, among which there are no singletons. Over 2% of the sample comes from the top ten. Material: peripheral blood mononuclear cells. These receptors came from a person between 18 and 75 years old in good health.

This clone has ten or more counts. The read ends 3 residues shy of where the CDR3 ends; the end is completed using the germline J gene. The chain has TRBV2 and TRBJ1-1; perhaps TRBD1 as D (6 bases). The ends were cut back, 3 bases at V and 2 bases at J, with 13 bases in the middle. The CDR3 runs to 15 residues. Germline V gene lookup returns CDR1 SNHLY and CDR2 FYNNEI. The DNA read from the CDR3 is TGTGCCAGCAGTGACCCAATACAGGGCAACACTGAA. Encoded protein: CASSDPIQGNTE. In full, the CDR3 reads CASSDPIQGNTEAFF.

This clone was counted ten times or more. The sequenced fragment ends 3 residues before the CDR3 boundary, so the rest is inferred from the germline J gene. The rearrangement uses TRBV2 and TRBJ1-4, with 11 bases fitting TRBD1. CDR3 size: 15 residues. Germline V gene data show CDR1 as SNHLY and CDR2 as FYNNEI. Trimming cost V 8 bases and J 8 bases; bases outside gene matches: 10. CDR3 bases read: TGTGCCAGCTCCCGCGGACAGGGGGCAGGGGAAAAA. Its protein is CASSRGQGAGEK. The whole CDR3 protein reads CASSRGQGAGEKLFF.

Ten or more counts support this clone. With the read ending 3 residues before the CDR3 end, the germline J gene is used to fill in that end. V gene TRBV7-3 combines with J gene TRBJ1-4; 7 nucleotides agree with TRBD1. The germline V gene has CDR1 SGHTA and CDR2 FQGTGA. The J segment lost 7 bases and the V segment lost 0 bases, leaving 5 bases of the junction unmatched. The CDR3 loop spans 15 amino acids. CDR3 DNA (partial): TGTGCCAGCAGCTTAACCGGTCAGGGGGTTGAAAAA. Translation gives CASSLTGQGVEK. In full, the CDR3 is CASSLTGQGVEKLFF.

The sample holds many counts of this clone. Coverage ceases 3 residues before the CDR3 finishes, and the germline J gene fills in the end. The V and J genes are TRBV19 and TRBJ2-3; 13 positions match TRBD2. Germline CDR1 and CDR2: LNHDA and SQIVND (reference sequence). The CDR3 has 16 residues. V shed 4 bases and J 6 bases; nucleotides not matched to a gene: 7. CDR3 protein: CASSTRTSGSVDTQYF. The sequenced CDR3 bases are TGTGCCAGTAGTACCAGGACTAGCGGGAGTGTGGATACG.

This clone was observed many times. The read ends 3 residues before the CDR3 terminus; that terminus is restored from the germline J gene. The rearrangement joins TRBV20-1 to TRBJ1-2; 8 nucleotides agree with TRBD1. CDR1 is DFQATT and CDR2 is SNEGSKA in the germline V gene (reference sequence). Losses at the gene ends were 0 bases for V and 5 bases for J; bases not matched to a gene: 11. This CDR3 contains 16 residues. Incomplete CDR3 DNA: TGCAGTGCTAGAGAGCAGGACAGGGAGGTTTGGTATGGC. It encodes CSAREQDREVWYG. The CDR3 as a whole reads CSAREQDREVWYGYTF.

On this clone: The sequenced fragment ends 3 residues before the CDR3 boundary, so the rest is inferred from the germline J gene. This chain uses TRBV2 with TRBJ2-3, with 11 bases identical to TRBD2. The CDR3 sequence is 16 residues long. From germline, CDR1 is SNHLY and CDR2 FYNNEI. The CDR3 loop is CASRGGTSGFQETQYF. CDR3 DNA (partial): TGTGCCAGCAGGGGGGGGACTAGCGGTTTCCAAGAGACG.

This clone was seen many times. CDR3: CASSGSNNEQFF. The DNA read from the CDR3 is TGTGCCAGCTCGGGGAGCAACAATGAG. The rearrangement uses TRBV7-9 and TRBJ2-1; weak D call: TRBD2 (5 bases). The read ends 3 residues shy of where the CDR3 ends; the end is completed using the germline J gene. This CDR3 is 12 amino acids long. Germline V gene lookup returns CDR1 SEHNR and CDR2 FQNEAQ (reference sequence). Trimming took off 8 bases at V and 5 bases at J, with 10 bases between the two ends. The complete variable domain, with remaining parts taken from reference TRBV7-9 and TRBJ2-1, reads DTGVSQNPRHKITKRGQNVTFRCDPISEHNRLYWYRQTLGQGPEFLTYFQNEAQLEKSRLLSDRFSAERPKGSFSTLEIQRTEQGDSAMYLCASSGSNNEQFFGPGTRLTVL.

This clone was counted at least ten times. The read comes to an end 3 residues before the CDR3 does, leaving the germline J gene to fill in the end. This chain joins TRBV19 and TRBJ2-1; D is uncertain. The germline V gene has CDR1 LNHDA and CDR2 SQIVND (reference sequence). V was clipped by 8 bases and J by 6 bases, with 20 bases between them. The CDR3 totals 15 residues. The CDR3 DNA, read in part, is TGTGCCAGTGGCCCGGGTGGATTCCCCTCCAATGAG. This encodes CASGPGGFPSNE. The CDR3 as a whole reads CASGPGGFPSNEQFF.

This clone was seen ten or more times. The missing CDR3 end, 3 residues past where the read stops, is filled in from the germline J gene. V gene TRBV7-6 combines with J gene TRBJ2-1; 7 bases are shared with TRBD2. The CDR3 sequence is 16 residues long. V lost 3 bases and J lost 3; bases outside the gene matches: 8. Germline-derived CDR1 and CDR2 are SGHVS and FNYEAQ. The part of the CDR3 DNA that was read is TGTGCCAGCAGCTTCAATCTAGCGGAAAACTACAATGAG. Its translation: CASSFNLAENYNE. The whole CDR3 sequence is CASSFNLAENYNEQFF. The variable domain in full, with the rest retrieved from reference TRBV7-6 and TRBJ2-1, is GAGVSQSPRYKVTKRGQDVALRCDPISGHVSLYWYRQALGQGPEFLTYFNYEAQQDKSGLPNDRFSAERPEGSISTLTIQRTEQRDSAMYRCASSFNLAENYNEQFFGPGTRLTVL.

This clone showed up many times. The read falls 3 residues short of the CDR3 end, and the missing part is taken from the germline J gene. The chain has TRBV5-6 and TRBJ2-1; D not resolved. Germline V gene lookup returns CDR1 SGHDT and CDR2 YYEEEE. Trimming removed 1 base at V and 8 bases at J, with 10 bases between. This CDR3 spans 13 amino acids. The covered CDR3 bases are TGTGCCAGCAGCTTGATCAGTAAGGATGAG. Protein sequence: CASSLISKDE. The whole CDR3 region reads CASSLISKDEQFF.

This clone was counted at least ten times. Coverage ceases 3 residues before the CDR3 finishes, and the germline J gene fills in the end. V usage is TRBV7-3 and J usage is TRBJ2-7; 7 nucleotides agree with TRBD2. Germline values: CDR1 SGHTA, CDR2 FQGTGA. The CDR3 is 17 residues long. J lost 2 bases, V lost 1 base, and 11 bases had no gene match. The CDR3 here is CASSLKVSGLDPYEQYF. CDR3 bases read: TGTGCCAGCAGCTTAAAGGTGTCAGGACTAGATCCCTACGAG.

This clone was recorded many times. Sequencing ends 3 residues short of the CDR3 end; the germline J gene provides the rest. V is TRBV6-2 or TRBV6-3 and J is TRBJ2-3, with D perhaps TRBD2 (6 bases). Per germline, CDR1 MNHEY and CDR2 SVGEGT. Trimming left V 7 bases short and J 1 base short, with 9 bases between. The CDR3 sequence is 13 residues long. CDR3 in amino acids: CASKEGGTDTQYF. The DNA read from the CDR3 is TGTGCCAGCAAGGAGGGCGGCACAGATACG.

This clone was recorded a few times. The read is 3 residues too short to cover the CDR3 end, so that end is filled in from the germline J gene. The sample has other DNA sequences that encode this CDR3 too. The chain couples TRBV7-2 to TRBJ2-5, with TRBD2 matching 8 bases. The CDR3 covers 15 residues. The trim removed 4 bases at V and 1 base at J, leaving 5 bases unmatched. CDR1 is SGHTA and CDR2 is FQGNSA in the germline V gene. The CDR3 region is CASSSLAGGQETQYF. The sequenced CDR3 bases are TGTGCCAGCAGCTCACTGGCGGGGGGCCAAGAGACC.

This clone came up many times. The read halts 3 residues ahead of the CDR3 end, with the missing end drawn from the germline J gene. The chain links TRBV2 to TRBJ1-2; 8 positions agree with TRBD1. From germline, CDR1 is SNHLY and CDR2 FYNNEI. The CDR3 runs 15 residues. V shed 0 bases and J 3 bases; nucleotides not matched to a gene: 3. The sequenced CDR3 bases are TGTGCCAGCAGTGAAGCACAGACAGGGGACTATGGC. Its protein is CASSEAQTGDYG. The CDR3 reads in full as CASSEAQTGDYGYTF.